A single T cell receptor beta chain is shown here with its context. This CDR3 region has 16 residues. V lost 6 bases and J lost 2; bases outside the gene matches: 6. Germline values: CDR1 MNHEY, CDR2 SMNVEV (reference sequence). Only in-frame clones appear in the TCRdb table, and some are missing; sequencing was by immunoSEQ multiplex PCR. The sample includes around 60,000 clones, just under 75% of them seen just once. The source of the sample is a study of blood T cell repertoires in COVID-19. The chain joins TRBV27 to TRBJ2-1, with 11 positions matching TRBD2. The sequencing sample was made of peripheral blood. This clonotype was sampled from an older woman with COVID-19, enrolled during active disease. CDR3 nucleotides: TGTGCCAGCAGGGAGACTAGCGGGAACACCTACAATGAGCAGTTCTTC. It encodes CASRETSGNTYNEQFF.